Listed below are T cell receptor beta chains from one sample, sequenced in a study of cytomegalovirus exposure and HLA in healthy donors. TCRdb's copy holds only in-frame clones and misses some; the assay was immunoSEQ multiplex PCR. The table shows about 180,000 clones, with 60% to 85% occurring only once. The specimen was PBMCs. The receptor set was obtained from a man aged 35 to 55 in good health and CMV-seronegative. CDR3s include the opening cysteine and the closing phenylalanine or tryptophan. A D gene is named only where the DNA matches it firmly. A row's size may be missing; if present it is once, few, many or a size class.

TRBJ2-7 TRBV25-1 - TRBD2 CASSEPASGGYEQYF
TRBJ1-1 TRBV7-2 - - CASSLVGGNTEAFF
TRBJ1-2 TRBV5-7 few TRBD1 CASSGRQGAISGYTF
TRBJ2-1 TRBV5-8 - TRBD1 CASSLGQGGTREQFF
TRBJ1-1 TRBV4-1 - TRBD1 CASSPRQGSTEAFF
TRBJ2-7 TRBV19 - TRBD2 CASSIDKGTSGSQDEQYF
TRBJ1-3 TRBV5-6 few TRBD1 CASSLAGQGRVEGNTIYF
TRBJ2-3 TRBV9 - - CASSGEIQGSTDTQYF
TRBJ1-2 TRBV7-2 - - CASSLRTENYGYTF
TRBJ1-1 TRBV30 - TRBD1 CACRGLTNTEAFF
TRBJ2-7 TRBV9 - TRBD2 CASSASGGHSYEQYF
TRBJ1-4 TRBV7-6 - TRBD1 CASSPTGGREKLFF
TRBJ2-7 TRBV27 - TRBD1 CASSWIRTGGPYEQYF
TRBJ1-4 TRBV6-7 once TRBD1 CASSYPNRDSHNEKLFF
TRBJ2-7 TRBV6-5 - TRBD1 CASSYSGRGPYEQYF
TRBJ1-3 TRBV6-5 - - CASRDSSGNTIYF
TRBJ2-7 TRBV29-1 - TRBD2 CSVQGLAGEPPDEQYF
TRBJ2-7 TRBV2 - - CASRVGEQYF
TRBJ1-2 TRBV5-6 few TRBD1 CASSPGTGYRGYTF
TRBJ2-5 TRBV7-9 - TRBD1 CASSPRDRTRDLPQYF
TRBJ2-3 TRBV5-1 - TRBD2 CASSRSGGINTDTQYF
TRBJ1-2 TRBV4-1 few TRBD1 CASSSRDRGHNGYTF
TRBJ2-3 TRBV18 - TRBD1 CASSSGQGAVGDTQYF
TRBJ2-7 TRBV18 - - CASSPRQNEQYF
TRBJ2-7 TRBV6-1 - - CASSARDPLVWQYF
TRBJ2-7 TRBV29-1 - TRBD1 CSVEDGDRGSYEQYF
TRBJ2-3 TRBV7-9 - - CASSPESFTDTQYF
TRBJ2-7 TRBV5-1 once TRBD2 CASSQLAGSSYEQYF
TRBJ1-5 TRBV6-1 once TRBD1 CATATGGYQPQHF
TRBJ2-2 TRBV14 - TRBD1 CASSRTGGIGTGELFF
TRBJ1-4 TRBV4-1 - - CASFGGTSTNEKLFF
TRBJ2-7 TRBV29-1 - - CSVDIDRPSYEQYF
TRBJ2-6 TRBV5-1 - - CASSLVGSSGANVLTF
TRBJ2-7 TRBV10-1 - TRBD2 CATSPGGDREQYF
TRBJ2-5 TRBV21-1 - - CASSKVRGLAGDDQETQYF
TRBJ2-1 TRBV4-3 - - CASSLRLGHPDKGEQFF